The clone carrying this T cell receptor beta chain was seen more than once but under ten times. The data were taken from a study of blood T cell repertoires in COVID-19. Study-level background: Specimens from acute and convalescent COVID-19 originated in the United States, Italy and Spain. T cells, B-cell-depleted T cells, or PBMCs provided the cDNA or gDNA that served as material.

This CDR3 is built from 13 residues. Between the trimmed V and J ends, which lost 1 base and 0 bases, there was a span of 6 bases. Germline lookup yields CDR1 SQVTM and CDR2 ANQGSEA. In the source study's methods: Estimates of nucleated cell counts were drawn from the amplification of reference gene primers. The method was immunoSEQ multiplex PCR; TCRdb's version includes in-frame clones alone and lacks a portion of them. V and J calls and clone size come straight from that table; D and trimming were deduced from the DNA. This table holds over 30,000 clones, approximately 89% found once. This clonotype was sampled from a human donor in a cohort sampled during active COVID-19. The chain links TRBV29-1 to TRBJ1-1; D not certain. Sequenced material: peripheral blood. The CDR3 bases are TGCAGCGTTGAAGGGGCCATGAACACTGAAGCTTTCTTT. Translation: CSVEGAMNTEAFF.